The 20 T cell receptor beta chains given below trace back to one sample, sequenced in a study of T-cell reconstitution after alpha-beta-depleted transplantation in children (dated by TCRdb to about 2016). The library was produced with PCR. Reads for this sample came from an Illumina HiSeq 2500. TCR library preparation used molecular barcoding, with unique molecular identifiers applied to normalize quantification of the TCRbeta repertoire. TCRdb passed the public sequencing reads through fastp at Q25 and MiXCR, retaining productive beta sequences. Merged by CDR3 protein, the rows form single entries marked with the most common genes and DNA. The table for this sample lists 600,000 to 700,000 distinct CDR3 sequences; 15% to 20% of them were counted only once. The ten largest make up under 1.2% of the sample. The source material was PBMCs from the stem cell graft donor, sampled from the stem cell graft. Every receptor here comes from a human donor who donated a stem cell graft to a child with acute myeloid leukemia.

This clonotype was seen at least ten times. The chain employs TRBV20-1 and TRBJ2-1, with TRBD2 identical over 11 bases. V gave up 5 bases and J gave up 3 bases; unmatched junction bases: 3. Germline V CDR1 and CDR2: DFQATT, SNEGSKA (reference sequence). The CDR3 extends over 14 amino acids. In DNA, the CDR3 is TGCAGTGCTTCCGGGACTAGCGGCTACAATGAGCAGTTCTTC. It yields the protein CSASGTSGYNEQFF.

This clonotype was recorded at least ten times. The chain employs TRBV20-1 and TRBJ1-5; the D is unclear. This CDR3 contains 14 residues. Trimming removed 6 bases at V and 4 bases at J, with 16 bases between. CDR1 DFQATT and CDR2 SNEGSKA come from the germline V gene (reference sequence). This chain's CDR3 is CSAYRDRGNQPQHF. The CDR3 DNA reads as TGCAGTGCGTACCGGGATCGGGGAAATCAGCCCCAGCATTTT.

There are a few counts of this clonotype. The V and J genes are TRBV14 and TRBJ1-1, with D unclear. This CDR3 is 15 amino acids long. CDR1 SGHDN and CDR2 FVKESK come from the germline V gene. Trimming removed 6 bases from V and 0 bases from J, with 14 bases in between. CDR3 region: CASSVPPDMNTEAFF. The CDR3 coding sequence is TGTGCCAGCAGTGTGCCCCCCGATATGAACACTGAAGCTTTCTTT.

This clonotype was seen repeatedly, ten times or more. Written as DNA, the CDR3 is TGTGCCAGCAGTTACCGCGACAGGGAAGATCAGCCCCAGCATTTT. As protein: CASSYRDREDQPQHF. The chain combines TRBV6-2 or TRBV6-3 with TRBJ1-5; 7 nucleotides match TRBD1. The junction had 6 bases not matched to a gene; V was cut back by 2 bases and J by 5 bases. Germline values: CDR1 MNHEY, CDR2 SVGEGT. The CDR3 is 15 residues long.

The chain combines TRBV7-2 with TRBJ2-1; 8 nucleotides match TRBD2. Germline CDR1 is SGHTA and CDR2 is FQGNSA. V lost 1 base to trimming and J lost 8 bases; unmatched junction nucleotides: 10. The CDR3 extends over 16 amino acids. As DNA, the CDR3 is TGTGCCAGCAGCTTAGAAGTTAGCGGGGCCTGGGATGAGCAGTTCTTC. This translates into CASSLEVSGAWDEQFF.

The chain employs TRBV7-2 and TRBJ1-3; D gene unclear. Germline CDR1 SGHTA, CDR2 FQGNSA. V dropped 2 bases and J dropped 7 bases, with 9 bases sitting between them. The CDR3 length is 13 residues. The CDR3 nucleotides are TGTGCCAGCAGCTTAAAACACTGGAACACCATATATTTT. Translating gives CASSLKHWNTIYF.

The gene calls are TRBV27 and TRBJ2-5; D is perhaps TRBD1 or TRBD2 (5 bases each). V was clipped by 10 bases and J by 9 bases, with 15 bases between them. The CDR3 runs 11 residues. The germline gives CDR1 MNHEY, CDR2 SMNVEV (reference sequence). CDR3 in DNA: TGTGCCATCGGGACGGCCCAGGCCCAGTACTTC. The encoded protein is CAIGTAQAQYF.

This clonotype was observed a handful of times. The V gene is TRBV6-7, the J gene TRBJ1-1, with 7 nucleotides matching TRBD1. TRBV6-7 has ORF status, its function being uncertain. The CDR3 runs to 14 residues. J lost 1 base, V lost 10 bases, and 9 bases had no gene match. This CDR3 is CATTTRQGNTEAFF. The CDR3 DNA reads TGTGCCACCACAACCAGACAGGGGAACACTGAAGCTTTCTTT.

This clonotype was counted ten times or more. This chain joins TRBV6-2 or TRBV6-3 and TRBJ2-7; TRBD1 matches at 7 bases. CDR1 MNHEY and CDR2 SVGEGT come from the germline V gene. The CDR3 is 13 amino acids. With V trimmed by 8 bases and J by 1 base, 5 bases remained unmatched. CDR3 DNA: TGTGCCAGCGAAGACAGGGTTTCCTACGAGCAGTACGTC. Translation gives CASEDRVSYEQYV.

With respect to this clonotype: Sequence at one end of the junction differs from germline and may be a read error. This chain uses TRBV6-5 with TRBJ2-3; TRBD2 aligns across 7 bases. CDR3 length: 16 amino acids. Per the germline V gene, CDR1 is MNHEY and CDR2 is SVGAGI. The DNA for the CDR3 is TGTGCCAGCCGTTACGGGACCTGGGGGGGGGCAGATACGCAGTATTTT. This encodes CASRYGTWGGADTQYF.

This clonotype came up a few times. The genes are TRBV7-9 and TRBJ1-6; D call uncertain. The germline gives CDR1 SEHNR, CDR2 FQNEAQ (reference sequence). The CDR3 is 15 residues long. Trimming shortened V by 2 bases and J by 8 bases, and 13 bases separated the two germline ends. This CDR3 is CASSLQGVGDSPLHF. CDR3 DNA sequence: TGTGCCAGCAGCTTACAAGGCGTTGGGGATTCACCCCTCCACTTT.

This clonotype has at least ten counts. J is TRBJ2-1 and V is TRBV20-1, with D unclear. In germline, CDR1 is DFQATT, CDR2 SNEGSKA (reference sequence). The length of the CDR3 is 16 residues. With 0 bases removed from V and 4 bases from J, the gap between germline ends came to 16 bases. This CDR3 is CSARDLVAPEYNEQFF. The CDR3 coding sequence is TGCAGTGCTAGAGATCTGGTAGCACCAGAGTACAATGAGCAGTTCTTC.

At least ten counts were recorded for this clonotype. The genes are TRBV20-1 and TRBJ1-5, with 8 bases fitting TRBD1. The V gene's germline CDR1 is DFQATT and CDR2 SNEGSKA (reference sequence). The J segment lost 5 bases and the V segment lost 5 bases, leaving 8 bases of the junction unmatched. The CDR3 length is 14 residues. CDR3 amino acids: CSAVQTGAYQPQHF. CDR3 bases: TGCAGTGCTGTACAGACAGGGGCGTATCAGCCCCAGCATTTT.

This chain connects TRBV20-1 to TRBJ2-6, with D unresolved. CDR3 size: 13 residues. Germline assignment: CDR1 DFQATT and CDR2 SNEGSKA (reference sequence). The germline V and J ends were trimmed by 3 bases and 4 bases, with 7 bases remaining between them. The CDR3 loop is CSASVRGANVLTF. The CDR3 nucleotides read TGCAGTGCTAGTGTCAGAGGGGCCAACGTCCTGACTTTC.

This clonotype was observed a few times. The V and J genes are TRBV7-3 and TRBJ1-1; tentatively, D is TRBD1 (6 bases). The CDR3 spans 15 residues. The V and J ends lost 3 bases and 5 bases respectively, with 16 bases between them. Germline CDR1 and CDR2: SGHTA and FQGTGA. CDR3 bases: TGTGCCAGCAGCTTTGGGGGGGGCTGGTCAACTGAAGCTTTCTTT. The encoded protein is CASSFGGGWSTEAFF.

The chain is built from TRBV4-3 and TRBJ2-3; tentatively, D is TRBD1 or TRBD2 (5 bases each). The CDR3 has 14 residues. Trimming pared 5 bases from V and 4 bases from J, leaving 13 bases between. CDR1 LGHNA and CDR2 YSLEER come from the germline V gene. The CDR3 reads CASSYAGAADTQYF. For the CDR3, the DNA is TGCGCCAGCAGCTACGCCGGGGCGGCAGATACGCAGTATTTT.

The chain links TRBV11-1 to TRBJ1-1; 8 bases line up with TRBD1. The germline V gene encodes CDR1 SGHAT and CDR2 FQDESV (reference sequence). The ends lost 3 bases at V and 5 bases at J; junction bases unmatched: 11. The CDR3 runs to 16 residues. The CDR3 reads CASSFRPGGARTEAFF. CDR3 coding DNA: TGTGCCAGCAGCTTCCGTCCAGGGGGCGCGAGAACTGAAGCTTTCTTT. The full variable domain, its missing parts supplied by reference TRBV11-1 and TRBJ1-1, is EAEVAQSPRYKITEKSQAVAFWCDPISGHATLYWYRQILGQGPELLVQFQDESVVDDSQLPKDRFSAERLKGVDSTLKIQPAELGDSAMYLCASSFRPGGARTEAFFGQGTRLTVV.

About this clonotype: Being one base from a much bigger clone, this may be a read error. The V and J genes are TRBV29-1 and TRBJ2-2; TRBD1 agrees at 10 bases. This CDR3 comprises 12 residues. Germline lookup yields CDR1 SQVTM and CDR2 ANQGSEA. The DNA of the CDR3 is TGCGGCGGGGGACAGGGGACCGGGGAGCTGTTTTTT. This codes for CGGGQGTGELFF.

This clonotype has more than one count but fewer than ten. The genes are TRBV7-2 and TRBJ1-1; perhaps TRBD1 as D (5 bases). Germline lookup yields CDR1 SGHTA and CDR2 FQGNSA. V lost 4 bases and J 0 bases, leaving 9 bases between the germline ends. The CDR3 contains 14 residues. CDR3 protein: CASSWRGVNTEAFF. CDR3 sequence (DNA): TGTGCCAGCAGCTGGCGGGGGGTGAACACTGAAGCTTTCTTT.

This chain uses TRBV7-2 with TRBJ1-1; a weak D match, TRBD1 (6 bases). The CDR3 has 16 residues. Per the germline V gene, CDR1 is SGHTA and CDR2 is FQGNSA. With 1 base removed from V and 1 base from J, the gap between germline ends came to 13 bases. CDR3 residues: CASSLGPGHPNTEAFF. The DNA for the CDR3 is TGTGCCAGCAGCTTAGGCCCGGGACACCCGAACACTGAAGCTTTCTTT.